The 6 T cell receptor beta chains below come from one sample, sequenced in a study of T cells in Graves' hyperthyroidism and ophthalmopathy. Researchers amplified the TCR beta CDR3 regions from RNA transcripts. The HTBI primer set served for first-round RT-PCR of the TCR CDR3. TCRdb recomputed calls from the multiplex PCR reads with MiXCR, one row per CDR3 protein. Among some 760,000 distinct CDR3 sequences listed, around 15% were seen once. The source material was blood. These receptors came from a woman aged 18 to 35 with Graves' hyperthyroidism.

This clonotype has more than one count but fewer than ten. The CDR3 DNA reads TGTGCCTGGAGTGTGGGCACCCGGCCCCTCCACTTT. Amino acids: CAWSVGTRPLHF. The chain combines TRBV30 with TRBJ1-6; D call uncertain. CDR3 length: 12 residues. The V end was cut by 0 bases, the J end by 13 bases, with 10 bases between. Germline CDR1 reads GTSNPN; CDR2 reads SVGIG (reference sequence).

This clonotype was recorded once. A much bigger clone sits one base away, suggesting this may be a read error. The V gene is TRBV10-3, the J gene TRBJ2-1; 10 nucleotides align to TRBD2. TRBJ2-7 matches the DNA end more closely, so the J call is doubtful. Germline CDR1 and CDR2: ENHRY and SYGVKD. The CDR3 runs to 18 residues. As DNA, the CDR3 is TGTGCCATCAGTGGAGATGGTAGCGGGAGGAAGGCCTACAATGAGCAGTACTTC. Amino acid sequence: CAISGDGSGRKAYNEQYF.

This clonotype was seen at least ten times. The chain recombines TRBV18 with TRBJ2-5; the D is unclear. The CDR3 runs 12 residues. V was trimmed by 3 bases and J by 0 bases, leaving 2 bases between them. Germline CDR1 is KGHSH and CDR2 is LQKENI. CDR3 bases: TGTGCCAGCTCACCCCACCAAGAGACCCAGTACTTC. Amino acids: CASSPHQETQYF.

This clonotype was counted once. The rearrangement joins TRBV15 to TRBJ2-7; 9 bases align to TRBD1. From germline, CDR1 is LNHNV and CDR2 YYDKDF (reference sequence). V shed 1 base and J 5 bases; nucleotides not matched to a gene: 3. The CDR3 spans 14 residues. The CDR3 is CATSRGRTGDEQYF. DNA for the CDR3: TGTGCCACCAGCAGAGGAAGGACAGGGGACGAGCAGTACTTC.

This chain connects TRBV6-1 to TRBJ1-4; 11 bases fit TRBD1. This CDR3 region has 16 residues. Germline values: CDR1 MNHNS, CDR2 SASEGT. Germline trimming cut 5 bases from V and 8 bases from J; bases unmatched to any gene: 10. CDR3 nucleotides: TGTGCCAGCAGTAAAACCCCGGGACAGGGGGAAGAAAAACTGTTTTTT. It specifies CASSKTPGQGEEKLFF.

Concerning this clonotype itself: Relative to the germline gene, one junction end is altered; a read error may explain this. This sequence joins TRBV7-9 and TRBJ2-1, with TRBD2 identical over 7 bases. CDR3 length: 14 residues. Germline CDR1 reads SEHNR; CDR2 reads FQNEAQ (reference sequence). The CDR3 protein is CAGSRMGGHNEQFF. The CDR3 DNA is TGTGCCGGCAGCCGAATGGGAGGGCACAATGAGCAGTTCTTC.